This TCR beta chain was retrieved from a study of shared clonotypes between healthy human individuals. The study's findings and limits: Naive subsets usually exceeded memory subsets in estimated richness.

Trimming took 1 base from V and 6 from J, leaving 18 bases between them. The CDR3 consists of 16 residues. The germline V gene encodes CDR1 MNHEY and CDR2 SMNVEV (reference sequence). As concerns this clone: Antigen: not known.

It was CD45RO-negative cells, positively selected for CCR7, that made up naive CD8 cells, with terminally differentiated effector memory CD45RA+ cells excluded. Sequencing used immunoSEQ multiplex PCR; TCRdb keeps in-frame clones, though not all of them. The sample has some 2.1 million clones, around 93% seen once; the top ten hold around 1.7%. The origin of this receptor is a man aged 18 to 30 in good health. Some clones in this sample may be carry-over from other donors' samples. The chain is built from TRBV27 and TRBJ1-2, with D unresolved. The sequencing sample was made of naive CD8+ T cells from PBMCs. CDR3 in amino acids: CASSLLGSGDSHGYTF. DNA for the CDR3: TGTGCCAGCAGTTTATTGGGGTCGGGCGATTCACATGGCTACACCTTC.